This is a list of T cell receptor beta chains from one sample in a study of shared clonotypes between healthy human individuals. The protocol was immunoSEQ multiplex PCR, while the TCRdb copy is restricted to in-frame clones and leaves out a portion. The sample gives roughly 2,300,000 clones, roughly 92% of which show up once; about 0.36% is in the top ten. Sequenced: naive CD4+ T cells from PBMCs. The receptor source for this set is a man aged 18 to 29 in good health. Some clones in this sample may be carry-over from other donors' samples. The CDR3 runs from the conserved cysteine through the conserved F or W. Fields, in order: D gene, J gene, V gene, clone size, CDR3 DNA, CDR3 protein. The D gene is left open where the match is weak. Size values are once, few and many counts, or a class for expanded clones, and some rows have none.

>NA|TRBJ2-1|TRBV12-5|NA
TGTGCTAGTGGAAGTCGGGGCTACAATGAGCAGTTCTTC
CASGSRGYNEQFF
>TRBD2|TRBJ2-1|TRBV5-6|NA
TGTGCCAGCAGCTCGCCTAGGGCGGGAGCCTACAATGAGCAGTTCTTC
CASSSPRAGAYNEQFF
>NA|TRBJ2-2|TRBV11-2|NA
TGTGCCAGCACCACGTGGAGCTCCACCGGGGAGCTGTTTTTT
CASTTWSSTGELFF
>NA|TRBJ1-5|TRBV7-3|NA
TGTGCCAGCAGCACCGGACTCCTCCATGGGCCCCAGCATTTT
CASSTGLLHGPQHF
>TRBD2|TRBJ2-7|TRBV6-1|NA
TGTGCCAGCAGTGAGTTTACCGGGAGGGGGACCTACGAGCAGTACTTC
CASSEFTGRGTYEQYF
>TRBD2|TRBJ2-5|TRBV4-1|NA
TGCGCCAGCAGCCAAGATAGCGGGGGGGTGACCCAGTACTTC
CASSQDSGGVTQYF
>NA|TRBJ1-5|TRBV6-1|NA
TGTGCCACCCGACAGACTTATAGCAATCAGCCCCAGCATTTT
CATRQTYSNQPQHF
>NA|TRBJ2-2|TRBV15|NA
TGTGCCACCAGCAGAGATTCCAGGGGTACCGGGGAGCTGTTTTTT
CATSRDSRGTGELFF
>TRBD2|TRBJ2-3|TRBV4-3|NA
TGCGCCAGCAGTAGTTTAGCGGGAGACACCACAGATACGCAGTATTTT
CASSSLAGDTTDTQYF
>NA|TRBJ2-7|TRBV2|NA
TGTGCCAGCAGTGAGGACGGCCGGGGCTACGAGCAGTACTTC
CASSEDGRGYEQYF
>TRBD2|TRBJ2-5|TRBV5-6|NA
TGTGCCAGCAGCTGGATACTAGCGGGAGACATGGGACAGACCCAGTACTTC
CASSWILAGDMGQTQYF
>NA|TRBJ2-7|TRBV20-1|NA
TGCAGTGGCTTGGACAGCTACGAGCAGTACTTC
CSGLDSYEQYF
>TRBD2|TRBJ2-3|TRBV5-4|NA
TGTGCCAGCAGCGGGGGACTAGGTGCAGATACGCAGTATTTT
CASSGGLGADTQYF
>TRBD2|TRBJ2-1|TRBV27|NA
TGTGCCAGCAGTGTGGGGTTGCGGGAGTTTACTGAGCAGTTCTTC
CASSVGLREFTEQFF
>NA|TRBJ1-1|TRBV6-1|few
TGTGCCAGCAGTGAACCCGCTGAAGCTTTCTTT
CASSEPAEAFF
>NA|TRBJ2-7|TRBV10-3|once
TGTGCCATCAGTGTGGGATCCCGCTACGAGCAGTACTTC
CAISVGSRYEQYF
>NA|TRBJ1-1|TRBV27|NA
TGTGCCAGCAGTTTATTCCACAGGTTTACGAACACTGAAGCTTTCTTT
CASSLFHRFTNTEAFF